Below, one TCR beta chain is given with its context. These data are taken from a study of T cells expressing NK-cell markers. About the research overall: Researchers got TCR beta repertoires out of sorted CD3+CD56+NKG2C+, CD3+CD56+NKG2C- and CD3+CD56-NKG2C+ T cells.

Each CDR3 protein gets one entry in TCRdb, which reprocessed the 5' RACE reads and gives no DNA. The sample totals 500,000 or so distinct CDR3 sequences. CDR1 and CDR2 from the germline V gene are SGHRS and YFSETQ. The CDR3 has 14 residues. The rearrangement links TRBV5-1 to TRBJ2-3; TCRdb's D call of TRBD2 is untestable without DNA. The source of this sequence is a man aged 18 to 29 in good health. The sample was blood T cells: a sorted CD56 or NKG2C T cell subset, CD4+ or CD8+ T cells, or bulk PBMC T cells (not recorded which). This CDR3 reads CASSSAGGADTQYF.